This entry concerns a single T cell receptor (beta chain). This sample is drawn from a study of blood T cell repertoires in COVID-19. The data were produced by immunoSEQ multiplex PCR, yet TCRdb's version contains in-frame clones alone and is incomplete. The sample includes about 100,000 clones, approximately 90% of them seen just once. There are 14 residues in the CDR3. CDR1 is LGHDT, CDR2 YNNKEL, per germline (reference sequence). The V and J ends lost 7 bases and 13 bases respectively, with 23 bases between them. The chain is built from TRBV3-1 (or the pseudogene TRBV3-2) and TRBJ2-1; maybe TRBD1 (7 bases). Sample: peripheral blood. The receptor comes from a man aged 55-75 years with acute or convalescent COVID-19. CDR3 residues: CASISPGAGGFQFF. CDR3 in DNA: TGTGCCAGCATCTCCCCGGGGGCAGGGGGTTTCCAGTTCTTC.